The clone carrying this T cell receptor beta chain has a count of ten or more. Regions amplified from RNA transcripts were the TCR beta CDR3 regions. The primer set for the first-round RT-PCR of the TCR CDR3 was HTBI. TCRdb recomputed calls from the multiplex PCR reads with MiXCR, one row per CDR3 protein. The repertoire holds 300,000 to 450,000 distinct CDR3 sequences, with roughly 15% as singletons. Germline assignment: CDR1 SGHTA and CDR2 FQGNSA. V was trimmed by 0 bases and J by 1 base, leaving 7 bases between them. This CDR3 comprises 15 residues. The sample belongs to a study of T cells in Graves' hyperthyroidism and ophthalmopathy.

V usage is TRBV7-2 and J usage is TRBJ2-1; D is uncertain. The clonotype comes from a woman aged 30 to 39 with Graves' ophthalmopathy. Sequencing was carried out using blood. The CDR3 DNA reads as TGTGCCAGCAGCTTAGCCCTACCTTCCTACAATGAGCAGTTCTTC. This encodes CASSLALPSYNEQFF.